Sequencing of this T cell receptor (beta chain) was carried out in a study of CD8+CD57+ T cells in acquired aplastic anemia. Study-level information: The average for DNA from sorted CD4+ and CD8+ cells was 3 to 4 ug. Whole-study results and caveats: Patients showed no significant difference from controls in CD8+ Simpson's diversity.

This CDR3 has 15 residues. Germline V gene sequence: CDR1 SGHDN, CDR2 FVKESK. Trimming shortened V by 0 bases and J by 0 bases, and 7 bases separated the two germline ends. This clonotype was counted a few times. Its target is not known. Patients sequenced had flow cytometry evidence of CD8+CD57+ cell expansion. Each of the patients presented with severe acquired aplastic anemia. Therapy had not been given to patients before blood sampling. CDR3 and TCR beta VDJ profiling relied on a genomic DNA template. TCRdb re-derived calls from the reads in MiXCR, one entry per CDR3 protein. The sample lists some 200,000 distinct CDR3 sequences, around half occurring once.

Sequencing was done on a sample of sorted CD4+, CD8+, or CD8+CD57+ T cells (not recorded which) from PBMCs. This clonotype was obtained from a human donor with aplastic anemia. The gene calls are TRBV14 and TRBJ2-3; D gene ambiguous. The CDR3 bases are TGTGCCAGCAGCCAAGATCGACAAAGCACAGATACGCAGTATTTT. Its protein is CASSQDRQSTDTQYF. The full variable domain, in which reference TRBV14 and TRBJ2-3 provide the parts outside the CDR3, is EAGVTQFPSHSVIEKGQTVTLRCDPISGHDNLYWYRRVMGKEIKFLLHFVKESKQDESGMPNNRFLAERTGGTYSTLKVQPAELEDSGVYFCASSQDRQSTDTQYFGPGTRLTVL.